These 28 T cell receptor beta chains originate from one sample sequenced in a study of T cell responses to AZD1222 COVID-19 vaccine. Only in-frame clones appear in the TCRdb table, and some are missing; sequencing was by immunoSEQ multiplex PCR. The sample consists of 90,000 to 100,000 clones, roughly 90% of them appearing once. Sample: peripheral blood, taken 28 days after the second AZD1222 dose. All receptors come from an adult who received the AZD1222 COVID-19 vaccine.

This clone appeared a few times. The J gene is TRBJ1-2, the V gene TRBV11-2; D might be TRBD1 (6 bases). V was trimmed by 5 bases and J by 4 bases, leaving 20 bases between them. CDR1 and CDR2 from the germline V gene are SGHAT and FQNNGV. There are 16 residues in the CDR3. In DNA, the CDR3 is TGTGCCAGCAGCCCTCGAGCGGCAGGGGAAGGCTATGGCTACACCTTC. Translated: CASSPRAAGEGYGYTF.

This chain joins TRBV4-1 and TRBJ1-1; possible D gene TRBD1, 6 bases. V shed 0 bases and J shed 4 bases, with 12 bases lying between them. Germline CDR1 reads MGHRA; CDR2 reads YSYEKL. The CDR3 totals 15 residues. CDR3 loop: CASSQEPTGGTEAFF. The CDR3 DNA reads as TGCGCCAGCAGCCAAGAGCCGACAGGAGGCACTGAAGCTTTCTTT.

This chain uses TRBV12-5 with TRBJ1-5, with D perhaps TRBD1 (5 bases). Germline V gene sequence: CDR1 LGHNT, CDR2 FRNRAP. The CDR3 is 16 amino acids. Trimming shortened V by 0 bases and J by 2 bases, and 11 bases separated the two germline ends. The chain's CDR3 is CASGLVEGARNQPQHF. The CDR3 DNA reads TGTGCTAGTGGTTTGGTAGAAGGGGCCCGCAATCAGCCCCAGCATTTT.

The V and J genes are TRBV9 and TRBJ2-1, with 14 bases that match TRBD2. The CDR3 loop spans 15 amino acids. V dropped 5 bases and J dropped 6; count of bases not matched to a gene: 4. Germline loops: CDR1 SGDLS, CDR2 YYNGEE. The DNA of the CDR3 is TGTGCCAGCAGTCCCGGGACTAGCGGGAGCAATGAGCAGTTCTTC. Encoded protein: CASSPGTSGSNEQFF.

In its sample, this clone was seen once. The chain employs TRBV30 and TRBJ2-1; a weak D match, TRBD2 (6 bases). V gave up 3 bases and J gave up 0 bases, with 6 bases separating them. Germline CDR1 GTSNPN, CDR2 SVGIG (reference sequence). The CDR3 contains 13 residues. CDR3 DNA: TGTGCCTGGAGCGGGAGCTCCTACAATGAGCAGTTCTTC. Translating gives CAWSGSSYNEQFF.

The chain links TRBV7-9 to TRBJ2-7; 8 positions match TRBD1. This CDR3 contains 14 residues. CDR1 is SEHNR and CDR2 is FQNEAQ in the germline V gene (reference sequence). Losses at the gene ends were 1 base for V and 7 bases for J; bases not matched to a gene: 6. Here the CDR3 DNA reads TGTGCCAGCAGCTTAGGCCAGGGGGCGAATGAGCAGTACTTC. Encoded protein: CASSLGQGANEQYF.

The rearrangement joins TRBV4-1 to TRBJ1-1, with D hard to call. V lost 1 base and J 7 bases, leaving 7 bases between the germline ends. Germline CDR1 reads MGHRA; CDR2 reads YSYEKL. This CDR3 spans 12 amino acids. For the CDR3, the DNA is TGCGCCAGCAGCCAAGTCGGCAGTGAAGCTTTCTTT. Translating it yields CASSQVGSEAFF.

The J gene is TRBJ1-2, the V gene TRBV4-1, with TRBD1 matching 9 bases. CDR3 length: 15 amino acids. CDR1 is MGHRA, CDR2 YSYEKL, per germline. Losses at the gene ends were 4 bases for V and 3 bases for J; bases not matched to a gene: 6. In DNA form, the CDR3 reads TGCGCCAGCAGCCCCGGGGACAGGGAGTACTATGGCTACACCTTC. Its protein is CASSPGDREYYGYTF.

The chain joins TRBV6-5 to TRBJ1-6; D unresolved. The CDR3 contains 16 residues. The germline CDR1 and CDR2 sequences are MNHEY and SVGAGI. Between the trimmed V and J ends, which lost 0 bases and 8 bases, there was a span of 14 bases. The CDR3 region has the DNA TGTGCCAGCAGTTACTCCCTTAAGCTATCTCATTCACCCCTCCACTTT. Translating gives CASSYSLKLSHSPLHF.

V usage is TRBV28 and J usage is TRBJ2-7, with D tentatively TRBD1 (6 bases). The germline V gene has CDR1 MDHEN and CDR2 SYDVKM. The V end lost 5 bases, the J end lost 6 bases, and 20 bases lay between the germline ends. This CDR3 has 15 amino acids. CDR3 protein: CASSPLTGNPGEQYF. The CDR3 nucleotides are TGTGCCAGCAGTCCTCTTACAGGGAATCCTGGCGAGCAGTACTTC.

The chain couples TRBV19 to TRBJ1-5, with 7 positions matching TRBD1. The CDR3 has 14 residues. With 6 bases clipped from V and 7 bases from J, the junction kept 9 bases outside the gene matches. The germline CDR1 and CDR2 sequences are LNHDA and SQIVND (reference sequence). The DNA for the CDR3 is TGTGCCAGTAGGCCCGACAGGGTGAGGCAGCCCCAGCATTTT. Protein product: CASRPDRVRQPQHF.

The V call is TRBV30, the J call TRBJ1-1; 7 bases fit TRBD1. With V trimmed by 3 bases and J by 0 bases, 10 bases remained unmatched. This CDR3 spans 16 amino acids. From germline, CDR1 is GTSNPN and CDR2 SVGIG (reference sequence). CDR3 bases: TGTGCCTGGAGACCGGCAGGGGGGTTCATGAACACTGAAGCTTTCTTT. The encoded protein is CAWRPAGGFMNTEAFF.

CDR3 in amino acids: CASGQGATGANVLTF. In DNA form, the CDR3 reads TGTGCCAGTGGACAGGGGGCGACTGGGGCCAACGTCCTGACTTTC. The V and J genes are TRBV19 and TRBJ2-6; TRBD1 matches 11 bases. Unmatched junction bases numbered 2, after V lost 8 bases and J lost 2 bases. This CDR3 comprises 15 residues. Germline V gene sequence: CDR1 LNHDA, CDR2 SQIVND (reference sequence).

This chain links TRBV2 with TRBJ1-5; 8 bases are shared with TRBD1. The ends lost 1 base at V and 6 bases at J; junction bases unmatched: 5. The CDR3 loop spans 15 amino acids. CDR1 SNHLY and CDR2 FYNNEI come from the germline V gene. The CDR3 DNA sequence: TGTGCCAGCAGTGAAGTTCAGGGGGCAGCTCAGCCCCAGCATTTT. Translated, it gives CASSEVQGAAQPQHF.

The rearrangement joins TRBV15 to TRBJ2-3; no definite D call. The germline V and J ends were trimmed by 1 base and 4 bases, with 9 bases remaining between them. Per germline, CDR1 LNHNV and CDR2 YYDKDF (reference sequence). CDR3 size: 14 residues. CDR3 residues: CATSRVSKADTQYF. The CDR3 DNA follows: TGTGCCACCAGCAGAGTCTCAAAAGCAGATACGCAGTATTTT.

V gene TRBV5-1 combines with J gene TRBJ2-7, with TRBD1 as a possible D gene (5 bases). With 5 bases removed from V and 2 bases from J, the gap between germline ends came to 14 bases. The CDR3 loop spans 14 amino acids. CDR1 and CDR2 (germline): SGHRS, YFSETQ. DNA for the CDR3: TGCGCCAGCAGAATCGGACAAGGGGCCTACGAGCAGTACTTC. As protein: CASRIGQGAYEQYF. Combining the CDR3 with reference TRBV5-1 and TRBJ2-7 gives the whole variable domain KAGVTQTPRYLIKTRGQQVTLSCSPISGHRSVSWYQQTPGQGLQFLFEYFSETQRNKGNFPGRFSGRQFSNSRSEMNVSTLELGDSALYLCASRIGQGAYEQYFGPGTRLTVT.

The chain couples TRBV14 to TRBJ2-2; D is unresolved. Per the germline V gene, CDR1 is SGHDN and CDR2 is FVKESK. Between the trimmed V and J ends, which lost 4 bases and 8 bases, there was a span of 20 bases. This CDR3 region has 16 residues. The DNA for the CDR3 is TGTGCCAGCAGCCCAAGGAGAGACCCGTCCCTGGGGGAGCTGTTTTTT. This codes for CASSPRRDPSLGELFF.

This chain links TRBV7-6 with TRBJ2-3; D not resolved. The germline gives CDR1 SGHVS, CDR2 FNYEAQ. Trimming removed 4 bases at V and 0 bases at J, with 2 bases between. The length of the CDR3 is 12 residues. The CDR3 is CASSSSTDTQYF. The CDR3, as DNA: TGTGCCAGCAGCTCGAGCACAGATACGCAGTATTTT. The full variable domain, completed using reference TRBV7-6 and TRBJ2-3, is GAGVSQSPRYKVTKRGQDVALRCDPISGHVSLYWYRQALGQGPEFLTYFNYEAQQDKSGLPNDRFSAERPEGSISTLTIQRTEQRDSAMYRCASSSSTDTQYFGPGTRLTVL.

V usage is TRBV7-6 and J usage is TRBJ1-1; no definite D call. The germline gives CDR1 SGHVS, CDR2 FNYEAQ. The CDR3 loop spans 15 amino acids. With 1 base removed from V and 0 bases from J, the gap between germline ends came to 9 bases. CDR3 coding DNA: TGTGCCAGCAGCTTAGGAGTGGAAATGAACACTGAAGCTTTCTTT. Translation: CASSLGVEMNTEAFF.

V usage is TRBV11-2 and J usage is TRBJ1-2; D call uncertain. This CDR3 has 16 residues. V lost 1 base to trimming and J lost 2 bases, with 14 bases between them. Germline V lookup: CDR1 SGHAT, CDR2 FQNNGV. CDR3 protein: CASSLGAGYYNYGYTF. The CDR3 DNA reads TGTGCCAGCAGCTTAGGAGCAGGATATTACAACTATGGCTACACCTTC.

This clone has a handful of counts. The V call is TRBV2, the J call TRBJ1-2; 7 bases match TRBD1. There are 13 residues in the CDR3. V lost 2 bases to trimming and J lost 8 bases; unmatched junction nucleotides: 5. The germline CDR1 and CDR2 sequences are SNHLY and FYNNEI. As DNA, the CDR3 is TGTGCCAGCAGTGAAAAGGGGGCAAGGGGCTACACCTTC. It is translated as CASSEKGARGYTF.

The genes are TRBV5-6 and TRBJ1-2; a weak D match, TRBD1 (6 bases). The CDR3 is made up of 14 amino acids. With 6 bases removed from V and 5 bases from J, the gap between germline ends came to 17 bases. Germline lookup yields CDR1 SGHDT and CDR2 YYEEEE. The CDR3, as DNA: TGTGCCAGCACCGCCGGAGGGACACAATATGGCTACACCTTC. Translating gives CASTAGGTQYGYTF.

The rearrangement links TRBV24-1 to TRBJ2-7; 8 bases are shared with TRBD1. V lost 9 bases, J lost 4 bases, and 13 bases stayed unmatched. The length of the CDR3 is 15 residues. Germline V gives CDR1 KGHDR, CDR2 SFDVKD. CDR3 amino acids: CATPNDGDRRYEQYF. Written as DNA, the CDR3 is TGTGCCACCCCCAACGATGGGGACAGGAGGTACGAGCAGTACTTC.

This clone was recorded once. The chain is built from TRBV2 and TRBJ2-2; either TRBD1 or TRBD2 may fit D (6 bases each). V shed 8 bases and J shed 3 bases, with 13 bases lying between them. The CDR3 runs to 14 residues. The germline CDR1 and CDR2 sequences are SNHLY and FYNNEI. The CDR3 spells CASSEGDYTGELFF. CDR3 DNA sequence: TGTGCCAGCTCGGAGGGGGACTACACCGGGGAGCTGTTTTTT.

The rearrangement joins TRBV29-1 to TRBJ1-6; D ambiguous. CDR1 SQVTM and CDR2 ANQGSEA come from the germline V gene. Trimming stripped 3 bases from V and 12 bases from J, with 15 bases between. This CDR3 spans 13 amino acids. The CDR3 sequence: CSVETPSGGPLHF. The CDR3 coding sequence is TGCAGCGTTGAGACCCCTTCGGGAGGACCCCTCCACTTT.

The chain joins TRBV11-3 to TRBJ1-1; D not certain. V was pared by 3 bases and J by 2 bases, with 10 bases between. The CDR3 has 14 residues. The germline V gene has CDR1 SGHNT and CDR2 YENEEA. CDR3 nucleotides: TGTGCCAGCAGCTTCGTAACCTTAAACACTGAAGCTTTCTTT. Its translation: CASSFVTLNTEAFF.

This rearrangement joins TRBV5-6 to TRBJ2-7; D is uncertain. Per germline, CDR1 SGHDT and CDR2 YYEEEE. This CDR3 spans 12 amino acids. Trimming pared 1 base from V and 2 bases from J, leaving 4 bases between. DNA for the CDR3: TGTGCCAGCAGCTTGACAACCTACGAGCAGTACTTC. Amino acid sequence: CASSLTTYEQYF.

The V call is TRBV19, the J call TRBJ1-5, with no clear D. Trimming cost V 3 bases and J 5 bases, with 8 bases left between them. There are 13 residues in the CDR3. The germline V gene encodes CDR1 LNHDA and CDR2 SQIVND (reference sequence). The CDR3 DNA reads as TGTGCCAGTAGTATCCAAAGAGATCAGCCCCAGCATTTT. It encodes CASSIQRDQPQHF.